The T cell receptor (beta chain) under discussion was sequenced for a study of T cell repertoires in cytomegalovirus infection. Study context: Recently identified HLA-C-restricted CMV epitopes were among the peptides used. Matching HLA type and CMV infection were both indicated by public TCR beta signatures.

V lost 0 bases to trimming and J lost 2 bases, with 8 bases between them. The CDR3 extends over 14 amino acids. The V gene's germline CDR1 is SEHNR and CDR2 FQNEAQ (reference sequence). Study outcomes and limitations: Ex vivo, HLA-C-restricted CMV-specific TCR beta clonotypes prevailed over the rest of the response. Cumulated frequencies of public TCR beta families served to identify carriers of CMV plus the relevant HLA.

This clonotype has at least ten counts. Antigen unknown. MiXCR, applied by TCRdb to the reads, yields one record per CDR3 protein. The data show some 800,000 distinct CDR3 sequences, 30% to 35% seen once. The rearrangement joins TRBV7-9 to TRBJ2-7, with D possibly matching TRBD1 (6 bases). The sample was cultured CD8+ T cells from PBMCs, taken from culture after CMV antigen stimulation. This receptor was identified in a human donor in good health (CMV status not recorded). Some clones in this sample may be carry-over from other donors' samples. DNA for the CDR3: TGTGCCAGCAGCTTAGCGGGGGCCGCCTACGAGCAGTACGTC. Its translation: CASSLAGAAYEQYV.